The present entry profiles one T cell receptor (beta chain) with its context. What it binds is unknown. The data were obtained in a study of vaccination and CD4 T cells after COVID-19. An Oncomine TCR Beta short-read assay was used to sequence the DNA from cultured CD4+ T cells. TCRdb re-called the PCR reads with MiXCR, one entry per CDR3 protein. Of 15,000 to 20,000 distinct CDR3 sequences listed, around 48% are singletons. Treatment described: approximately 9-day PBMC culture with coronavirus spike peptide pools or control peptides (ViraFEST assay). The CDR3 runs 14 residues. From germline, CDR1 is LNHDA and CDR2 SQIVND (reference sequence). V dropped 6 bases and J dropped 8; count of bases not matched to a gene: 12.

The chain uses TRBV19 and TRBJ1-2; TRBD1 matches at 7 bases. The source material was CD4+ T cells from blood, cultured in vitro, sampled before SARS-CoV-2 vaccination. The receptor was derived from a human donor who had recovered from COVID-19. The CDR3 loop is CASRGPDRAGGYTF. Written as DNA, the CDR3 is TGTGCCAGTAGGGGACCCGACAGGGCTGGGGGCTACACCTTC.